These 26 T cell receptor beta chains originate from one sample sequenced in a study of blood T cell repertoires in COVID-19. Produced via immunoSEQ multiplex PCR; TCRdb's table is partial and in-frame only. The data hold 60,000 or so clones, with under 80% observed a single time. The sequenced material came from PBMCs or T cells enriched from blood (not recorded which). These receptors were taken from a woman aged 60-75 years who had been exposed to COVID-19.

The chain has TRBV11-2 and TRBJ1-1; D is undetermined. The V and J ends lost 5 bases and 6 bases respectively, with 7 bases between them. The CDR3 extends over 11 amino acids. From germline, CDR1 is SGHAT and CDR2 FQNNGV. CDR3 sequence (DNA): TGTGCCAGCAGCATGGGCTCTGAAGCTTTCTTT. It codes for CASSMGSEAFF.

V gene TRBV30 combines with J gene TRBJ1-5; no firm D call. The germline gives CDR1 GTSNPN, CDR2 SVGIG (reference sequence). Trimming cost V 5 bases and J 5 bases, with 10 bases left between them. The CDR3 runs to 12 residues. The CDR3 here is CAWAPGDQPQHF. In DNA form, the CDR3 reads TGTGCCTGGGCCCCCGGGGATCAGCCCCAGCATTTT.

The CDR3 nucleotides are TGCAGCGTCGACGGACAGGGTAGAGCAGCTTTCTTT. Its protein is CSVDGQGRAAFF. The V and J genes are TRBV29-1 and TRBJ1-1; TRBD1 matches at 8 bases. From germline, CDR1 is SQVTM and CDR2 ANQGSEA. J lost 10 bases, V lost 6 bases, and 10 bases had no gene match. The length of the CDR3 is 12 residues.

For this clone: The same CDR3 also results from other DNA sequences found in this sample. The rearrangement links TRBV7-2 to TRBJ2-1; 8 bases line up with TRBD2. The germline V gene encodes CDR1 SGHTA and CDR2 FQGNSA. This CDR3 contains 15 residues. Losses at the gene ends were 3 bases for V and 2 bases for J; bases not matched to a gene: 3. CDR3: CASSFTSGTYNEQFF. The DNA of the CDR3 is TGTGCCAGCAGCTTCACTAGCGGCACCTACAATGAGCAGTTCTTC.

The chain uses TRBV7-2 and TRBJ1-1; D possibly corresponds to TRBD1 (5 bases). V was clipped by 5 bases and J by 4 bases, with 14 bases between them. Germline CDR1 and CDR2: SGHTA and FQGNSA. The CDR3 is made up of 14 amino acids. For the CDR3, the DNA is TGTGCCAGCAGCCCCCGGGGGGGATTCACTGAAGCTTTCTTT. The encoded protein is CASSPRGGFTEAFF.

The chain recombines TRBV6-2 or TRBV6-3 with TRBJ1-2, with a tentative D call TRBD1 (5 bases). The V end lost 5 bases, the J end lost 4 bases, and 14 bases lay between the germline ends. The CDR3 runs to 14 residues. In germline, CDR1 is MNHEY, CDR2 SVGEGT. This chain's CDR3 is CASSAVGRVYGYTF. The CDR3 coding sequence is TGTGCCAGCAGTGCTGTCGGCAGGGTCTATGGCTACACCTTC.

V is TRBV6-5 and J is TRBJ1-1; a weak D match, TRBD1 (6 bases). This CDR3 comprises 14 residues. Trimming pared 6 bases from V and 1 base from J, leaving 12 bases between. Germline V gives CDR1 MNHEY, CDR2 SVGAGI. CDR3 sequence: CASRPRQENTEAFF. CDR3 coding DNA: TGTGCCAGCAGACCTCGACAGGAGAACACTGAAGCTTTCTTT.

This clone has a single count. The chain couples TRBV18 to TRBJ1-2, with 8 bases that match TRBD1. Trimming cost V 2 bases and J 6 bases; bases outside gene matches: 5. This CDR3 has 14 residues. Looked up from germline, CDR1 is KGHSH and CDR2 is LQKENI. The DNA of the CDR3 is TGTGCCAGCTCACCAGGACAGGGCTTACATGGCTACACCTTC. This encodes CASSPGQGLHGYTF.

This chain links TRBV7-2 with TRBJ1-3; the match to TRBD1 covers 7 bases. J lost 0 bases, V lost 2 bases, and 4 bases had no gene match. Germline CDR1 and CDR2: SGHTA and FQGNSA. The CDR3 runs 16 residues. CDR3 amino acids: CASSLYRGNSGNTIYF. CDR3 nucleotides: TGTGCCAGCAGCTTATACAGGGGAAACTCTGGAAACACCATATATTTT.

This clone was recorded only once. The gene calls are TRBV28 and TRBJ1-1; 10 nucleotides align to TRBD1. Germline values: CDR1 MDHEN, CDR2 SYDVKM. CDR3 size: 15 residues. V was pared by 8 bases and J by 5 bases, with 11 bases of the junction left unmatched. For the CDR3, the DNA is TGTGCCAGCCAGACAGGGGGCGCCGAGGGGACTGAAGCTTTCTTT. Its translation is CASQTGGAEGTEAFF. Full variable domain (outside the CDR3, taken from reference TRBV28 and TRBJ1-1): DVKVTQSSRYLVKRTGEKVFLECVQDMDHENMFWYRQDPGLGLRLIYFSYDVKMKEKGDIPEGYSVSREKKERFSLILESASTNQTSMYLCASQTGGAEGTEAFFGQGTRLTVV.

The V gene is TRBV5-4, the J gene TRBJ2-7; 8 bases fit TRBD2. CDR3 length equals 17 residues. Germline V lookup: CDR1 SGHNT, CDR2 YYREEE (reference sequence). The V segment lost 4 bases and the J segment 0 bases; nucleotides outside the gene matches: 12. This CDR3 is CASSRKFSGTSSYEQYF. DNA of the CDR3: TGTGCCAGCAGCCGTAAATTTTCCGGGACTAGCTCCTACGAGCAGTACTTC. The full variable domain, rest sourced from reference TRBV5-4 and TRBJ2-7, is ETGVTQSPTHLIKTRGQQVTLRCSSQSGHNTVSWYQQALGQGPQFIFQYYREEENGRGNFPPRFSGLQFPNYSSELNVNALELDDSALYLCASSRKFSGTSSYEQYFGPGTRLTVT.

V gene TRBV24-1 combines with J gene TRBJ1-5; 10 nucleotides match TRBD1. Germline assignment: CDR1 KGHDR and CDR2 SFDVKD. The CDR3 loop spans 15 amino acids. Unmatched junction bases numbered 4, after V lost 5 bases and J lost 4 bases. The CDR3 region has the DNA TGTGCCACCAGTGCAGGGACAGGGGTAAATCAGCCCCAGCATTTT. The encoded protein is CATSAGTGVNQPQHF.

CDR3 protein: CASSITGGRYNEQFF. CDR3 sequence (DNA): TGTGCCAGTAGTATTACGGGAGGTCGGTACAATGAGCAGTTCTTC. The rearrangement joins TRBV19 to TRBJ2-1, with 7 nucleotides matching TRBD2. CDR1 and CDR2 from the germline V gene are LNHDA and SQIVND (reference sequence). V was pared by 3 bases and J by 4 bases, with 6 bases of the junction left unmatched. The CDR3 totals 15 residues.

The rearrangement uses TRBV2 and TRBJ1-1; the D gene is possibly TRBD1 (5 bases). This CDR3 is 12 amino acids long. Trimming pared 5 bases from V and 10 bases from J, leaving 14 bases between. Germline V gives CDR1 SNHLY, CDR2 FYNNEI. The CDR3 bases are TGTGCCAGCAGTCAGGGTAATTTTGGAGCTTTCTTT. Translation: CASSQGNFGAFF.

This rearrangement joins TRBV3-1 (or the pseudogene TRBV3-2) to TRBJ2-2; maybe TRBD2 (6 bases). The germline V gene has CDR1 LGHDT and CDR2 YNNKEL (reference sequence). The CDR3 contains 14 residues. Trimming left V 4 bases short and J 5 bases short, with 11 bases between. The CDR3 DNA follows: TGTGCCAGCAGCCCTGGACTATCTACCGGGGAGCTGTTTTTT. Protein product: CASSPGLSTGELFF.

CDR3 residues: CASSLGGADTQYF. In DNA, the CDR3 is TGTGCCAGCAGCTTAGGGGGGGCAGATACGCAGTATTTT. V and J are TRBV7-2 and TRBJ2-3, with D tentatively TRBD2 (6 bases). The V end was cut by 1 base, the J end by 4 bases, with 6 bases between. Per the germline V gene, CDR1 is SGHTA and CDR2 is FQGNSA. The CDR3 spans 13 residues.

This chain joins TRBV30 and TRBJ2-5; the match to TRBD2 covers 9 bases. The CDR3 has 13 residues. Germline V lookup: CDR1 GTSNPN, CDR2 SVGIG (reference sequence). J was trimmed by 4 bases and V by 3 bases; bases with no gene match: 3. The CDR3 loop reads CAWRRGGVETQYF. In nucleotides, the CDR3 is TGTGCCTGGAGGCGGGGGGGCGTAGAGACCCAGTACTTC.

This clone was found a few times. The chain has TRBV10-3 and TRBJ1-3; weak D call: TRBD1 (6 bases). V shed 6 bases and J shed 7 bases, with 16 bases lying between them. The CDR3 has 14 residues. In germline, CDR1 is ENHRY, CDR2 SYGVKD. DNA of the CDR3: TGTGCCATCAGCCCAGGGGCTTCGGCCAACACCATATATTTT. Translating it yields CAISPGASANTIYF.

The chain combines TRBV28 with TRBJ1-2; a possible D gene is TRBD1 (6 bases). V was trimmed by 6 bases and J by 5 bases, leaving 22 bases between them. Per the germline V gene, CDR1 is MDHEN and CDR2 is SYDVKM. The CDR3 covers 16 residues. The CDR3, as DNA: TGTGCCAGCAGCTCGGGAGGCAGGGGAGCAGGGTATGGCTACACCTTC. Translated: CASSSGGRGAGYGYTF.

This chain joins TRBV7-2 and TRBJ2-7; D call uncertain. This CDR3 is built from 11 residues. Germline lookup yields CDR1 SGHTA and CDR2 FQGNSA. Trimming stripped 5 bases from V and 3 bases from J, with 5 bases between. The CDR3 DNA is TGTGCCAGCAGCATGTACTACGAGCAGTACTTC. Translated: CASSMYYEQYF.

This sequence joins TRBV11-3 and TRBJ1-1, with D possibly being TRBD1 (6 bases). CDR3 size: 13 residues. With 5 bases removed from V and 8 bases from J, the gap between germline ends came to 15 bases. From germline, CDR1 is SGHNT and CDR2 YENEEA. Here the CDR3 reads CASSLNPGTEAFF. CDR3 in DNA: TGTGCCAGCAGCCTCAATCCCGGGACAGAAGCTTTCTTT.

This sequence joins TRBV10-3 and TRBJ1-1, with a tentative D call TRBD1 (6 bases). V lost 6 bases and J 4 bases, leaving 21 bases between the germline ends. The length of the CDR3 is 16 residues. Per germline, CDR1 ENHRY and CDR2 SYGVKD. The CDR3 nucleotides read TGTGCCATCAGCGCCAATGTGGGCAGGGGAAGCACTGAAGCTTTCTTT. It codes for CAISANVGRGSTEAFF.

The J gene is TRBJ2-3, the V gene TRBV19, with 8 bases matching TRBD1. The CDR3 totals 17 residues. The germline V gene encodes CDR1 LNHDA and CDR2 SQIVND (reference sequence). After removal of 0 bases from V and 5 bases from J, the junction contained 10 bases not matched to a gene. In nucleotides, the CDR3 is TGTGCCAGTAGTATAGATCGTGGAGGACAGGGAAAAGATACGCAGTATTTT. Its translation: CASSIDRGGQGKDTQYF.

As regards this clone: In the same sample, other DNA sequences code for this CDR3. The rearrangement links TRBV18 to TRBJ1-1; 8 bases agree with TRBD1. Germline loops: CDR1 KGHSH, CDR2 LQKENI. With 3 bases clipped from V and 5 bases from J, the junction kept 2 bases outside the gene matches. This CDR3 is built from 13 residues. In DNA, the CDR3 is TGTGCCAGCTCACCGGACAGGGCGACTGAAGCTTTCTTT. Translating it yields CASSPDRATEAFF.

The gene calls are TRBV19 and TRBJ2-1; TRBD2 agrees at 13 bases. CDR3 length: 15 residues. The germline CDR1 and CDR2 sequences are LNHDA and SQIVND (reference sequence). V lost 5 bases, J lost 7 bases, and 5 bases stayed unmatched. CDR3 loop: CASSLGTSGANEQFF. CDR3 bases: TGTGCCAGTAGTTTAGGGACTAGCGGGGCGAATGAGCAGTTCTTC.

The V call is TRBV11-2, the J call TRBJ2-3; TRBD2 is a possible D gene (7 bases). The CDR3 covers 17 residues. CDR1 is SGHAT and CDR2 is FQNNGV in the germline V gene. The V end was cut by 4 bases, the J end by 5 bases, with 22 bases between. CDR3 loop: CASSSLGGGVVIDTQYF. Written as DNA, the CDR3 is TGTGCCAGCAGCTCCCTCGGAGGGGGGGTCGTTATAGATACGCAGTATTTT.